These T cell receptor beta chains were read from a single sample in a study of patients and donors after allogeneic stem cell transplantation. From the RT-PCR reads, TCRdb called clonotypes with MiXCR, one entry per CDR3 protein. Of about 89,000 distinct CDR3 sequences listed, roughly 52% are singletons. Sequencing was done on a sample of blood, either unsorted or a sorted T cell fraction (not recorded which). Every receptor here comes from a human donor who was either an allogeneic HSCT recipient or a stem cell or donor lymphocyte infusion donor (not recorded which). It is not recorded whose cells these are; they may come from a transplant donor. The CDR3 runs from the conserved cysteine through the conserved F or W. The D gene is left open where the match is weak. The size field is filled for only some rows; it gives once, few, many or a size class.

d_call clone_size j_call v_call cdr3_aa cdr3_nt
TRBD1 NA TRBJ1-1 TRBV7-8 CASSPGQGAWGTEAFF TGTGCCAGCAGCCCCGGACAGGGGGCGTGGGGCACTGAAGCTTTCTTT
TRBD1 NA TRBJ1-4 TRBV6-4 CASSVTGGDEKLFF TGTGCCAGCAGTGTAACAGGGGGAGATGAAAAACTGTTTTTT
NA NA TRBJ1-1 TRBV12-3/TRBV12-4 CASSLQGRGTEAFF TGTGCCAGCAGTTTACAGGGGCGGGGTACTGAAGCTTTCTTT
TRBD1 few TRBJ1-1 TRBV14 CASSKHRDRGRNVYTEAFF TGTGCCAGCAGCAAACACCGGGACAGGGGGCGAAATGTTTACACTGAAGCTTTCTTT
NA few TRBJ1-1 TRBV6-2/TRBV6-3 CASSYDDRPNTEAFF TGTGCCAGCAGTTACGACGACAGACCGAACACTGAAGCTTTCTTT
TRBD1 NA TRBJ1-1 TRBV20-1 CSARGGLNTEAFF TGCAGTGCCAGGGGGGGGCTGAACACTGAAGCTTTCTTT
TRBD1 NA TRBJ1-2 TRBV10-3 CAIRASEGGGASYGYTF TGTGCCATCAGAGCGAGTGAAGGGGGCGGGGCCAGCTATGGCTACACCTTC
NA few TRBJ1-2 TRBV6-5 CASSYFTGIDYGYTF TGTGCCAGCAGTTACTTTACAGGGATCGACTATGGCTACACCTTC
TRBD2 once TRBJ2-1 TRBV7-2 CASSSPGGGMRYNEQFF TGTGCCAGCAGCTCCCCGGGAGGCGGGATGAGGTACAATGAGCAGTTCTTC
NA NA TRBJ1-6 TRBV7-9 CASGPNSPLHF TGTGCCAGCGGCCCTAATTCACCCCTCCACTTT
TRBD1 NA TRBJ1-1 TRBV20-1 CSAQRGGGGDTEAFF TGCAGTGCCCAAAGAGGGGGAGGGGGCGACACTGAAGCTTTCTTT
NA few TRBJ1-5 TRBV29-1 CSVRFAWGQPQHF TGCAGCGTCCGTTTCGCATGGGGTCAGCCCCAGCATTTT
NA NA TRBJ1-6 TRBV4-3 CASSQVDSSPLHF TGCGCCAGCAGCCAAGTCGATTCCTCACCCCTCCACTTT
NA NA TRBJ2-7 TRBV6-2/TRBV6-3 CASSYPLLDSYEQYF TGTGCCAGCAGTTACCCTCTACTAGATAGCTACGAGCAGTACTTC
TRBD1 few TRBJ1-1 TRBV29-1 CSVVHQGVNTEAFF TGCAGCGTTGTCCACCAGGGGGTGAACACTGAAGCTTTCTTT
NA NA TRBJ1-1 TRBV20-1 CSARAPRGRRAEAFF TGCAGTGCTAGAGCCCCCCGCGGGAGAAGAGCTGAAGCTTTCTTT
TRBD1 NA TRBJ2-1 TRBV4-1 CASSQDLGSGQDYNEQFF TGCGCCAGCAGCCAAGATCTTGGCTCCGGACAGGACTACAATGAGCAGTTCTTC
NA NA TRBJ1-5 TRBV20-1 CSAKDVPLGNQPQHF TGCAGTGCTAAGGACGTACCCCTTGGCAATCAGCCCCAGCATTTT
NA few TRBJ1-2 TRBV27 CASRRAPGGSYGYTF TGTGCCAGCAGGAGGGCCCCCGGAGGCAGCTATGGCTACACCTTC
TRBD1 once TRBJ1-5 TRBV5-1 CASSLRGGFNQPQHF TGCGCCAGCAGTCTCAGGGGGGGCTTCAATCAGCCCCAGCATTTT
TRBD1 few TRBJ1-1 TRBV10-3 CAISGQGARGTEAFF TGTGCCATCAGTGGTCAGGGGGCGCGAGGCACTGAAGCTTTCTTT
NA NA TRBJ1-1 TRBV29-1 CSVTGLAAVGTEAFF TGCAGCGTCACGGGCCTCGCGGCGGTTGGCACTGAAGCTTTCTTT
TRBD1 few TRBJ1-5 TRBV3-1 CASSQFSDRDNQPQHF TGTGCCAGCAGCCAATTTTCGGACAGGGATAATCAGCCCCAGCATTTT
NA NA TRBJ1-2 TRBV7-2 CASSLGNCGYTF TGTGCCAGCAGCTTAGGAAACTGTGGCTACACCTTC
TRBD2 NA TRBJ2-3 TRBV12-3/TRBV12-4 CASSFTSGSTDTQYF TGTGCCAGCAGTTTTACTAGCGGGAGCACAGATACGCAGTATTTT
TRBD2 NA TRBJ2-2 TRBV5-1 CASQGLAPQGKLFF TGCGCCAGTCAGGGACTAGCGCCACAGGGGAAGCTGTTTTTT
NA few TRBJ1-5 TRBV12-3/TRBV12-4 CASSPSQGPNQPQHF TGTGCCAGCAGTCCATCACAGGGACCCAATCAGCCCCAGCATTTT
TRBD2 NA TRBJ2-1 TRBV10-3 CAIISRGDDNEQFF TGTGCCATCATTTCTCGGGGGGACGACAATGAGCAGTTCTTC
NA NA TRBJ1-2 TRBV4-1 CASSQDPPFGGYTF TGCGCCAGCAGCCAAGATCCTCCTTTCGGTGGCTACACCTTC
NA NA TRBJ1-1 TRBV11-3 CASSLGHQMTEAFF TGTGCCAGCAGCTTGGGGCACCAGATGACTGAAGCTTTCTTT
TRBD1 NA TRBJ1-1 TRBV7-6 CASSLSGGTNTEAFF TGTGCCAGCAGCTTATCAGGGGGTACGAACACTGAAGCTTTCTTT
TRBD1 few TRBJ1-3 TRBV20-1 CSARDRDRFPISGNTIYF TGCAGTGCTAGGGACCGGGACAGGTTCCCGATCTCTGGAAACACCATATATTTT
NA NA TRBJ1-2 TRBV4-3 CASSQEGEGAGYTF TGCGCCAGCAGCCAAGAGGGAGAGGGAGCCGGCTACACCTTC
NA few TRBJ1-6 TRBV10-3 CAISESAGVNSPLHF TGTGCCATCAGTGAGTCGGCGGGAGTAAATTCACCCCTCCACTTT
NA few TRBJ1-1 TRBV5-1 CASSLNWVNDEAFF TGCGCCAGCAGCTTGAATTGGGTTAACGATGAAGCTTTCTTT